These 24 T cell receptor beta chains share one sample of origin, sequenced in a study of blood T cell repertoires in COVID-19. Using immunoSEQ multiplex PCR, the repertoire was profiled, and TCRdb retains in-frame clones only, with some absent. The data contain 250,000 to 300,000 clones, about 87% of them singletons. The specimen sequenced was peripheral blood. These receptors were obtained from a woman aged 45-65 years with COVID-19, enrolled during active disease.

V gene TRBV27 combines with J gene TRBJ2-3, with 7 positions matching TRBD2. With 2 bases clipped from V and 0 bases from J, the junction kept 11 bases outside the gene matches. Germline assignment: CDR1 MNHEY and CDR2 SMNVEV (reference sequence). There are 18 residues in the CDR3. Written as DNA, the CDR3 is TGTGCCAGCAGTTTAACGGTCGTTGGAGCGGGAAGCACAGATACGCAGTATTTT. Amino acid sequence: CASSLTVVGAGSTDTQYF.

This clone is a singleton in its sample. The chain employs TRBV2 and TRBJ2-4, with 7 bases lining up with TRBD2. Germline assignment: CDR1 SNHLY and CDR2 FYNNEI. The V segment lost 8 bases and the J segment 2 bases; nucleotides outside the gene matches: 12. CDR3 length: 16 amino acids. The CDR3 loop is CASSLGGGPSKNIQYF. CDR3 sequence (DNA): TGTGCCAGCTCCCTGGGGGGAGGGCCATCCAAAAACATTCAGTACTTC.

The V gene is TRBV14, the J gene TRBJ2-1, with TRBD2 matching 16 bases. This CDR3 has 18 residues. Germline CDR1 and CDR2: SGHDN and FVKESK. The V and J ends lost 4 bases and 4 bases, in that order; junction bases with no gene match: 7. In DNA form, the CDR3 reads TGTGCCAGCAGCCCCCCGGGACTAGCGGGAGGGCCATACAATGAGCAGTTCTTC. This sequence encodes CASSPPGLAGGPYNEQFF.

This rearrangement joins TRBV19 to TRBJ2-3; D might be TRBD2 (5 bases). The CDR3 has 15 amino acids. Trimming shortened V by 3 bases and J by 1 base, and 11 bases separated the two germline ends. The germline CDR1 and CDR2 sequences are LNHDA and SQIVND (reference sequence). The CDR3 DNA is TGTGCCAGTAGTATGTTAGAGGGTGGCACAGATACGCAGTATTTT. Translating gives CASSMLEGGTDTQYF.

The J gene is TRBJ2-3, the V gene TRBV5-1; TRBD2 aligns across 7 bases. V shed 5 bases and J 6 bases; nucleotides not matched to a gene: 9. The CDR3 has 14 amino acids. The germline CDR1 and CDR2 sequences are SGHRS and YFSETQ. The CDR3 sequence: CASSGTTTLDTQYF. The CDR3 DNA follows: TGCGCCAGCAGTGGGACTACCACACTTGATACGCAGTATTTT.

V and J are TRBV30 and TRBJ2-2, with D possibly matching TRBD1 (5 bases). This CDR3 contains 13 residues. Trimming removed 3 bases at V and 6 bases at J, with 11 bases between. Germline V CDR1 and CDR2: GTSNPN, SVGIG (reference sequence). CDR3 in amino acids: CAWRGQGSGELFF. DNA of the CDR3: TGTGCCTGGAGGGGTCAGGGATCCGGGGAGCTGTTTTTT.

Only one count was recorded for this clone. The rearrangement links TRBV7-6 to TRBJ2-7, with 10 bases matching TRBD2. CDR1 and CDR2 from the germline V gene are SGHVS and FNYEAQ. The junction had 6 bases not matched to a gene; V was cut back by 5 bases and J by 5 bases. The CDR3 runs 14 residues. The CDR3 coding sequence is TGTGCCAGCAGCACCGCTAGCGGGAGACACGAGCAGTACTTC. It translates to CASSTASGRHEQYF.

V usage is TRBV5-4 and J usage is TRBJ2-1; D not resolved. The CDR3 totals 13 residues. The V and J ends lost 0 bases and 8 bases respectively, with 9 bases between them. From germline, CDR1 is SGHNT and CDR2 YYREEE (reference sequence). As DNA, the CDR3 is TGTGCCAGCAGCTTGGGACGAGGATATGAGCAGTTCTTC. Amino acids: CASSLGRGYEQFF. The full variable domain, completed using reference TRBV5-4 and TRBJ2-1, is ETGVTQSPTHLIKTRGQQVTLRCSSQSGHNTVSWYQQALGQGPQFIFQYYREEENGRGNFPPRFSGLQFPNYSSELNVNALELDDSALYLCASSLGRGYEQFFGPGTRLTVL.

J is TRBJ1-5 and V is TRBV3-1 (or the pseudogene TRBV3-2), with 7 bases fitting TRBD1. This CDR3 region has 14 residues. The V gene end was trimmed by 1 base and the J gene end by 4 bases; junction bases not matched to a gene: 1. Looked up from germline, CDR1 is LGHDT and CDR2 is YNNKEL (reference sequence). In nucleotides, the CDR3 is TGTGCCAGCAGCCAAGCACAGGGGAATCAGCCCCAGCATTTT. This gives the protein CASSQAQGNQPQHF.

V usage is TRBV15 and J usage is TRBJ2-7; the D gene is possibly TRBD1 (5 bases). Trimming removed 6 bases at V and 0 bases at J, with 12 bases between. The CDR3 is made up of 14 amino acids. Germline loops: CDR1 LNHNV, CDR2 YYDKDF (reference sequence). The CDR3 here is CATRTDQSSYEQYF. CDR3 sequence (DNA): TGTGCCACCAGGACAGATCAAAGCTCCTACGAGCAGTACTTC.

The J gene is TRBJ1-1, the V gene TRBV12-5; TRBD1 matches 7 bases. CDR1 is LGHNT, CDR2 FRNRAP, per germline. Trimming at V came to 6 bases and at J to 5 bases, leaving 12 bases not matched to a gene. The CDR3 loop spans 15 amino acids. The CDR3 nucleotides read TGTGCTAGTGGCCGGGGGTCAGGGGGTGGGACTGAAGCTTTCTTT. Its translation is CASGRGSGGGTEAFF.

The chain couples TRBV19 to TRBJ2-2; TRBD2 agrees at 10 bases. CDR1 is LNHDA, CDR2 SQIVND, per germline (reference sequence). Trimming took 8 bases from V and 2 from J; bases not matched to a gene: 11. The CDR3 covers 17 residues. CDR3 DNA: TGTGCCAGTGGGGCGGGACTAGCGCTACGAAACACCGGGGAGCTGTTTTTT. As protein: CASGAGLALRNTGELFF.

The rearrangement joins TRBV19 to TRBJ2-5, with 10 bases matching TRBD1. This CDR3 has 15 amino acids. The V gene's germline CDR1 is LNHDA and CDR2 SQIVND (reference sequence). V was clipped by 6 bases and J by 3 bases; unmatched bases: 7. The DNA for the CDR3 is TGTGCCAGTAGGCGTGGAGGGACAGGGGAAGAGACCCAGTACTTC. It is translated as CASRRGGTGEETQYF.

CDR3 sequence (DNA): TGTGCCAGCAGTCAGGGGAGGGGACCGCAGCCCCAGCATTTT. It yields the protein CASSQGRGPQPQHF. The chain recombines TRBV7-2 with TRBJ1-5; possible D gene TRBD1, 6 bases. The CDR3 covers 14 residues. Trimming left V 6 bases short and J 7 bases short, with 16 bases between. CDR1 and CDR2 from the germline V gene are SGHTA and FQGNSA.

The rearrangement links TRBV9 to TRBJ2-3; maybe TRBD2 (6 bases). The V end lost 4 bases, the J end lost 2 bases, and 17 bases lay between the germline ends. From germline, CDR1 is SGDLS and CDR2 YYNGEE. The CDR3 runs to 16 residues. The CDR3 coding sequence is TGTGCCAGCAGCCGGGCCTTCTTAGCGGACACAGATACGCAGTATTTT. Protein: CASSRAFLADTDTQYF.

The sample holds one count of this clone. The rearrangement uses TRBV19 and TRBJ2-2; 9 bases fit TRBD2. The CDR3 totals 19 residues. V lost 3 bases and J lost 4; bases outside the gene matches: 15. The V gene's germline CDR1 is LNHDA and CDR2 SQIVND (reference sequence). CDR3 nucleotides: TGTGCCAGTAGTATCGCGGGTATGGCTAGCGGGAAGAGCACCGGGGAGCTGTTTTTT. It yields the protein CASSIAGMASGKSTGELFF. Full variable domain (missing parts from reference TRBV19 and TRBJ2-2): DGGITQSPKYLFRKEGQNVTLSCEQNLNHDAMYWYRQDPGQGLRLIYYSQIVNDFQKGDIAEGYSVSREKKESFPLTVTSAQKNPTAFYLCASSIAGMASGKSTGELFFGEGSRLTVL.

The chain uses TRBV5-1 and TRBJ1-2; D is ambiguous. Germline V lookup: CDR1 SGHRS, CDR2 YFSETQ. The CDR3 is made up of 13 amino acids. The V gene lost 4 bases and the J gene lost 8 bases, with 15 bases spanning the gap. Here the CDR3 reads CASSPTDTYGYTF. CDR3 in DNA: TGCGCCAGCAGCCCCACAGACACATACGGCTACACCTTC.

The chain recombines TRBV30 with TRBJ2-7; 9 bases match TRBD1. The CDR3 loop spans 12 amino acids. Germline V gene lookup returns CDR1 GTSNPN and CDR2 SVGIG (reference sequence). V lost 5 bases and J lost 2; bases outside the gene matches: 1. The CDR3 reads CAWGDRAYEQYF. CDR3 bases: TGTGCCTGGGGGGACAGGGCCTACGAGCAGTACTTC.

The chain combines TRBV5-4 with TRBJ2-7; no clear D. The CDR3 length is 15 residues. V lost 0 bases to trimming and J lost 3 bases, with 13 bases between them. Germline V CDR1 and CDR2: SGHNT, YYREEE (reference sequence). The CDR3 coding sequence is TGTGCCAGCAGCTTGGGCCGTGCTCTAGACTACGAGCAGTACTTC. Amino acid sequence: CASSLGRALDYEQYF.

The chain couples TRBV3-1 (or the pseudogene TRBV3-2) to TRBJ2-7; TRBD1 aligns across 8 bases. Germline V CDR1 and CDR2: LGHDT, YNNKEL (reference sequence). This CDR3 has 12 residues. The junction had 6 bases not matched to a gene; V was cut back by 2 bases and J by 12 bases. This chain's CDR3 is CASSQLDRDVYF. In nucleotides, the CDR3 is TGTGCCAGCAGCCAACTGGACAGGGACGTGTACTTC.

The chain has TRBV7-2 and TRBJ2-5, with TRBD1 matching 7 bases. CDR1 and CDR2 (germline): SGHTA, FQGNSA. J lost 1 base, V lost 0 bases, and 2 bases had no gene match. The CDR3 consists of 15 residues. CDR3 DNA sequence: TGTGCCAGCAGCTTAGCGTCAGGGGGCCAAGAGACCCAGTACTTC. This sequence encodes CASSLASGGQETQYF.

This chain links TRBV7-9 with TRBJ2-3; 9 bases map to TRBD2. Trimming took 4 bases from V and 6 from J; bases not matched to a gene: 8. Germline loops: CDR1 SEHNR, CDR2 FQNEAQ (reference sequence). CDR3 length equals 15 residues. CDR3 coding DNA: TGTGCCAGCAGCTGGGTAGCGGGAGTCATCGATACGCAGTATTTT. Amino acid sequence: CASSWVAGVIDTQYF.

V is TRBV3-1 (or the pseudogene TRBV3-2) and J is TRBJ2-2, with D possibly being TRBD2 (5 bases). The CDR3 is made up of 15 amino acids. Germline CDR1 LGHDT, CDR2 YNNKEL (reference sequence). With 4 bases removed from V and 4 bases from J, the gap between germline ends came to 13 bases. In DNA form, the CDR3 reads TGTGCCAGCAGCCCCGAGCTAGCTAGCACCGGGGAGCTGTTTTTT. Protein product: CASSPELASTGELFF.

The rearrangement uses TRBV19 and TRBJ2-1; 8 positions agree with TRBD2. V lost 6 bases and J lost 2; bases outside the gene matches: 9. Germline V gives CDR1 LNHDA, CDR2 SQIVND (reference sequence). There are 16 residues in the CDR3. This chain's CDR3 is CASRPTGLVTYNEQFF. The DNA of the CDR3 is TGTGCCAGTAGGCCGACGGGACTAGTAACCTACAATGAGCAGTTCTTC.